The entry below gives a single T cell receptor beta chain sequence along with its context. The data stem from a study of CD8+ T cells in alopecia areata. Extraction and reverse transcription of RNA yielded cDNA as the sequencing template. TCRdb's table, derived via immunoSEQ multiplex PCR, lists solely in-frame clones and lacks some. The data show about 150,000 clones, roughly 50% seen once. As for treatment: oral pan-JAK inhibitor, 5-10 mg twice daily. V lost 5 bases to trimming and J lost 2 bases, with 18 bases between them. CDR3 length: 16 amino acids. Germline values: CDR1 MNHEY, CDR2 SMNVEV (reference sequence).

The origin of this receptor is a human donor with alopecia areata. Specimen: CD8+ T cells sorted from blood, collected at week 4, from a patient treated with tofacitinib. This chain uses TRBV27 with TRBJ2-5, with a tentative D call TRBD2 (5 bases). The CDR3 nucleotides read TGTGCCAGCAGTAGACTAAACATGGACTTACAAGAGACCCAGTACTTC. It encodes CASSRLNMDLQETQYF.